The sample holds a few counts of the clone carrying this T cell receptor beta chain. Its target is not known. Sorting with CD45RO/CCR7/CD25/CD127/CD95/CD27 yielded naive, central memory, regulatory and stem-like memory CD4+ cells. Purity above 98% was achieved in all sorted populations. J was trimmed by 0 bases and V by 6 bases; bases with no gene match: 15. CDR3 length: 19 amino acids. The germline V gene has CDR1 MDHEN and CDR2 SYDVKM. Investigators reverse transcribed all isolated RNA, so they sequenced expressed TCRB transcripts. Generated by immunoSEQ multiplex PCR, the TCRdb table keeps only in-frame clones and is missing some. The sample yields about 150,000 clones, around a tenth seen once. This sample was taken from a study of beta chain features in type 1 diabetes. Overall study: Patients were similar to healthy donors in age and gender (as well as in cell yields).

Study results and limitations: There was a moderate but significant shortening of TCRB CDR3s in all four CD4+ subsets of Type 1 diabetes patients. Cells with high TCR expression could be over-represented when cDNA is sequenced.

The clonotype was recovered from a man aged 25 to 45 with type 1 diabetes. The chain uses TRBV28 and TRBJ2-1; 9 nucleotides agree with TRBD2. Sequencing was done on a sample of central memory CD4+ T cells from blood. The DNA of the CDR3 is TGTGCCAGCAGACAAGCCATGCGTCTAGCGGGGCTCTCCTACAATGAGCAGTTCTTC. This codes for CASRQAMRLAGLSYNEQFF.